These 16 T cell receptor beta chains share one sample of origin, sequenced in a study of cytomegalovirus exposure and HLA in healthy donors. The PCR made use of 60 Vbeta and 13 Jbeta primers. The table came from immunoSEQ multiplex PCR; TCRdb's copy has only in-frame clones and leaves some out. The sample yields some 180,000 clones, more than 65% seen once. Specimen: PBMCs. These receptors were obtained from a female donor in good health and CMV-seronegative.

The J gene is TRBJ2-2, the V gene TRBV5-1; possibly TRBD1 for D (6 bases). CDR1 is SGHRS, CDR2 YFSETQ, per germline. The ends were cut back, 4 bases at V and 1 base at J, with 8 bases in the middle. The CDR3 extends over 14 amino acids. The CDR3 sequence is CASSPGQNTGELFF. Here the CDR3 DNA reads TGCGCCAGCAGCCCGGGACAGAACACCGGGGAGCTGTTTTTT.

For the CDR3, the DNA is TGTGCCAGCAGTTCCCCCAGACTAGCGGGGGGCCCTGTGGGAGAGACCCAGTACTTC. Protein: CASSSPRLAGGPVGETQYF. The chain employs TRBV28 and TRBJ2-5; the match to TRBD2 covers 13 bases. This CDR3 has 19 residues. The J segment lost 4 bases and the V segment lost 4 bases, leaving 15 bases of the junction unmatched. Germline-derived CDR1 and CDR2 are MDHEN and SYDVKM.

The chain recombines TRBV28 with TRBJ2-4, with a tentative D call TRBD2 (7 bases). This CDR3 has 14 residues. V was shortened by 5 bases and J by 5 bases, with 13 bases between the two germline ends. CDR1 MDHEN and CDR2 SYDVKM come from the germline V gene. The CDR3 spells CASSRGGPENIQYF. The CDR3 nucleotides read TGTGCCAGCAGTCGCGGGGGCCCCGAAAACATTCAGTACTTC.

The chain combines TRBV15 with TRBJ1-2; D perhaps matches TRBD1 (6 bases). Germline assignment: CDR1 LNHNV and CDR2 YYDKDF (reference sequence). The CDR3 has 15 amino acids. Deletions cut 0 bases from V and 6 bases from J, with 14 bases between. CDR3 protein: CATSRDLYRVHGYTF. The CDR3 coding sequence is TGTGCCACCAGCAGAGATCTGTACAGGGTCCATGGCTACACCTTC.

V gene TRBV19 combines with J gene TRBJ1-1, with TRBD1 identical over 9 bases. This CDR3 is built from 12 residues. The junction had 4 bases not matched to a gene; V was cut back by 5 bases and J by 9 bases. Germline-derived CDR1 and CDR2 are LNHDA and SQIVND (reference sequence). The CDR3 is CASSRTGVKAFF. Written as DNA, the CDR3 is TGTGCCAGTAGTCGGACAGGGGTGAAAGCTTTCTTT.

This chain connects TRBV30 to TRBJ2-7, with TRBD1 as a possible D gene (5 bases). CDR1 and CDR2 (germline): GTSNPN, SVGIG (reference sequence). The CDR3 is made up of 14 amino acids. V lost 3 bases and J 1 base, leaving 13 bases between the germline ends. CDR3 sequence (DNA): TGTGCCTGGAGCCCAAGGGGATCTTCCTACGAGCAGTACTTC. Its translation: CAWSPRGSSYEQYF.

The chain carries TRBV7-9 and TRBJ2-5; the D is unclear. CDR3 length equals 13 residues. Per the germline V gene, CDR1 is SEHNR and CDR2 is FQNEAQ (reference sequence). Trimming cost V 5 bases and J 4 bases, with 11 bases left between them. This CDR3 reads CASSQNERETQYF. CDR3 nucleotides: TGTGCCAGCAGCCAGAACGAGCGAGAGACCCAGTACTTC. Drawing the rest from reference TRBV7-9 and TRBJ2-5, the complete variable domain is DTGVSQNPRHKITKRGQNVTFRCDPISEHNRLYWYRQTLGQGPEFLTYFQNEAQLEKSRLLSDRFSAERPKGSFSTLEIQRTEQGDSAMYLCASSQNERETQYFGPGTRLLVL.

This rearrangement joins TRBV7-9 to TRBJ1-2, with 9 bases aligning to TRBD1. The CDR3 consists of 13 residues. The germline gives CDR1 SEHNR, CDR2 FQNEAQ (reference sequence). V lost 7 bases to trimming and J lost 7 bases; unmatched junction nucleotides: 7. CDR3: CASTLQGAPGYTF. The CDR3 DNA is TGTGCCAGCACCCTACAGGGGGCCCCTGGCTACACCTTC.

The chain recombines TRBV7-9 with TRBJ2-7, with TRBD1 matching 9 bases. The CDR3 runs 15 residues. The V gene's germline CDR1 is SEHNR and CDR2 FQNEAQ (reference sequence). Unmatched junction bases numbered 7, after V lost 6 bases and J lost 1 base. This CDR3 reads CASRPTGGQSYEQYF. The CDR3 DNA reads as TGTGCCAGCAGACCAACAGGGGGCCAATCCTACGAGCAGTACTTC. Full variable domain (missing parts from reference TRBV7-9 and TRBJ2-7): DTGVSQNPRHKITKRGQNVTFRCDPISEHNRLYWYRQTLGQGPEFLTYFQNEAQLEKSRLLSDRFSAERPKGSFSTLEIQRTEQGDSAMYLCASRPTGGQSYEQYFGPGTRLTVT.

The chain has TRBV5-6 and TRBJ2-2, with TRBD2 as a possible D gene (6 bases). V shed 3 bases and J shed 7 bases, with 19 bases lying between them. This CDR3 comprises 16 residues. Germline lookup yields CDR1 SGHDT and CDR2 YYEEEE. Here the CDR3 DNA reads TGTGCCAGCAGCTCCGGACCTAGCGACGGTGGCGGGGAGCTGTTTTTT. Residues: CASSSGPSDGGGELFF.

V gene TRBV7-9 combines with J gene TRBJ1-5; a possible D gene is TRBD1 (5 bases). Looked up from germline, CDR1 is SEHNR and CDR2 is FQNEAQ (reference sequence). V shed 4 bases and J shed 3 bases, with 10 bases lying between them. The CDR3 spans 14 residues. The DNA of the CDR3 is TGTGCCAGCAGCTCTGGGACTCTCAATCAGCCCCAGCATTTT. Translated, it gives CASSSGTLNQPQHF.

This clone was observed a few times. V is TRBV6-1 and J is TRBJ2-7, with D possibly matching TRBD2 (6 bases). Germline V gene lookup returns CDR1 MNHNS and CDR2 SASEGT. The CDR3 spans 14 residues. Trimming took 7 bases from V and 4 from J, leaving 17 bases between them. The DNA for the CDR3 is TGTGCCAGCACCCAGAGGACTATTCCTTACGAGCAGTACTTC. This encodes CASTQRTIPYEQYF.

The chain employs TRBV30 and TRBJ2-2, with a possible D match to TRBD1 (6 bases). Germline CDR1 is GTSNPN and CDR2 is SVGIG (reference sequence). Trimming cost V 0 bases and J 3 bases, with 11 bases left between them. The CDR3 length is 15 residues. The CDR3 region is CAWSVQGTYTGELFF. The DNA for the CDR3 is TGTGCCTGGAGTGTACAGGGCACATACACCGGGGAGCTGTTTTTT.

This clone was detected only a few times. The CDR3 sequence: CASSSRGLAYSTDTQYF. In DNA, the CDR3 is TGTGCCAGCTCGTCGCGGGGACTAGCGTACAGCACAGATACGCAGTATTTT. The chain couples TRBV18 to TRBJ2-3; 10 bases align to TRBD2. Germline V gives CDR1 KGHSH, CDR2 LQKENI. The CDR3 is 17 amino acids. V trimming: 6 bases; J trimming: 0 bases; junction bases outside the gene matches: 9.

CDR3 region: CAITGGQTGELFF. For the CDR3, the DNA is TGTGCCATCACCGGGGGGCAAACCGGGGAGCTGTTTTTT. V is TRBV10-3 and J is TRBJ2-2; the D gene is possibly TRBD2 (7 bases). The CDR3 consists of 13 residues. CDR1 and CDR2 (germline): ENHRY, SYGVKD. Between the trimmed V and J ends, which lost 7 bases and 5 bases, there was a span of 11 bases.

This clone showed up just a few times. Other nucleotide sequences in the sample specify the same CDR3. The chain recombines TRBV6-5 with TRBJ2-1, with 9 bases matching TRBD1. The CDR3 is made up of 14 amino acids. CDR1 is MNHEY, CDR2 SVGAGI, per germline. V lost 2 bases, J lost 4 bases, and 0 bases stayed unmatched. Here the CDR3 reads CASSYGTGYNEQFF. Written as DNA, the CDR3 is TGTGCCAGCAGTTACGGGACAGGGTACAATGAGCAGTTCTTC.